This TCR beta chain was captured by sequencing in a study of lymphopenia after photon versus proton radiotherapy. Data came from immunoSEQ multiplex PCR; TCRdb stores just in-frame clones and leaves some out. The sample contains around 19,000 clones, approximately 84% of which appear only once. Study observations and caveats: Relative stability marked proton patients; photon patients lost diversity and naive cells. A bigger post-nadir fall in TCR diversity correlated inversely with survival time in deceased patients. Authors raise, but do not show, better survival with proton therapy. After lymphocyte nadir, photon-treated repertoires showed oligoclonal expansion, especially CD8+ Temra.

In this sample, this clone turned up a few times. Its antigen is currently unknown. Losses at the gene ends were 5 bases for V and 4 bases for J; bases not matched to a gene: 8. The germline V gene encodes CDR1 MNHNY and CDR2 SVGAGI (reference sequence). The CDR3 covers 16 residues. The sequencing here drew on peripheral blood, taken from a patient treated with photon-based radiotherapy. This chain joins TRBV6-6 and TRBJ2-2; 9 positions agree with TRBD1. The TCR was taken from a woman between 45 and 60 years old with pancreatic cancer. The CDR3 nucleotides read TGTGCCAGCAGTGGCCGGACAGGGGACGGCACCGGGGAGCTGTTTTTT. Encoded protein: CASSGRTGDGTGELFF.